The present T cell receptor beta chain was sequenced within a study of T cells in Graves' hyperthyroidism and ophthalmopathy. Patients having uncontrolled infection, another autoimmune disease, pregnancy or lactation were not included. General study findings and limits: Most clonotypes expanded in the thyroid (above 0.001) were also present in blood.

This clonotype was counted only a few times. Its target is not known. The length of the CDR3 is 14 residues. Germline V lookup: CDR1 ENHRY, CDR2 SYGVKD. The V end lost 5 bases, the J end lost 0 bases, and 10 bases lay between the germline ends. Template material for amplifying TCR beta CDR3 regions consisted of RNA transcripts. The HTBI primer set was used in a first-round RT-PCR of the TCR CDR3. TCRdb processed the multiplex PCR reads anew with MiXCR; each CDR3 protein has one entry. The sample lists under 400,000 distinct CDR3 sequences, roughly a fifth occurring once. The origin of this receptor is a woman aged 45-65 years with Graves' hyperthyroidism. Sequenced sample: blood. The chain has TRBV10-3 and TRBJ1-2; a possible D gene is TRBD1 (6 bases). CDR3 loop: CAISRDTSNYGYTF. The DNA for the CDR3 is TGTGCCATCAGTAGGGACACCTCTAACTATGGCTACACCTTC.